A selection of T cell receptor beta chains follows, all from one sample in a study of spatial heterogeneity in lung cancer. TCRdb called the 5' RACE reads again in MiXCR, with one record for every CDR3 protein. The table shows about 1,400 distinct CDR3 sequences, with 9.5% to 10% occurring only once. Here the sequenced sample was lung tumor tissue, taken at surgery. All receptors derive from a female donor with early-stage non-small cell lung cancer. Each CDR3 is given with its conserved first and last residue. A D gene is named only where the DNA matches it firmly. The size of a clone is reported for some rows only, either as once, few or many, or as a class for expanded clones.

DNA	CDR3	D	size	V	J
TGCAGTGCTAGAGTAGAGTACACAGATACGCAGTATTTT	CSARVEYTDTQYF	.	medium-sized	TRBV20-1	TRBJ2-3
TGCAGCGTTTCTAGGGGCCACCGCCTAGATGGCTACACCTTC	CSVSRGHRLDGYTF	.	.	TRBV29-1	TRBJ1-2
TGCAGTGCTAGAGAGCTAGTCAGTGAGCAGTTCTTC	CSARELVSEQFF	.	.	TRBV20-1	TRBJ2-1
TGTGCCAGTAGTCGGGCCCAATCAGAGACCCAGTACTTC	CASSRAQSETQYF	.	.	TRBV19	TRBJ2-5
TGTGCCTGGAGCCCGGGACAGGGGGTCTACGAGCAGTACTTC	CAWSPGQGVYEQYF	TRBD1	medium-sized	TRBV30	TRBJ2-7
TGTGCCAGCAGAAAAACAGGGGGCGCGATGAACACTGAAGCTTTCTTT	CASRKTGGAMNTEAFF	TRBD1	medium-sized	TRBV6-2/TRBV6-3	TRBJ1-1
TGTGCCAGTAGTATAATGGACAGGGGGCGAGATCAGCCCCAGCATTTT	CASSIMDRGRDQPQHF	TRBD1	many	TRBV19	TRBJ1-5
TGTGCCAGCAGCTTACTAGCGGGGGTCAGCACAGATACGCAGTATTTT	CASSLLAGVSTDTQYF	TRBD2	many	TRBV7-6	TRBJ2-3
TGTGCCAGCAGCTTACTTGCAGCGGAGAACAATGAGCAGTTCTTC	CASSLLAAENNEQFF	.	.	TRBV11-2	TRBJ2-1
TGCAGCGTTGCAGGGGGAAGCAATCAGCCCCAGCATTTT	CSVAGGSNQPQHF	TRBD1	medium-sized	TRBV29-1	TRBJ1-5
TGCGCCAGCAGCTCGCAGCGGGGCCCGGCAGAGACCCAGTACTTC	CASSSQRGPAETQYF	TRBD2	medium-sized	TRBV5-1	TRBJ2-5
TGTGCCAGCAGTTTTTCGAGGGTTAATGAGCAGTTCTTC	CASSFSRVNEQFF	.	medium-sized	TRBV27	TRBJ2-1
TGTGCCATCAGCTTTGGGACAGCCGATTCCTACGAGCAGTACTTC	CAISFGTADSYEQYF	TRBD1	large	TRBV10-3	TRBJ2-7
TGTGCCAGCAGTGACCGCCGTGTTGAAGCTTTCTTT	CASSDRRVEAFF	.	many	TRBV6-1	TRBJ1-1
TGTGCCTCCATGTCCGGTTGGGAGCAGTACTTC	CASMSGWEQYF	.	large	TRBV5-5	TRBJ2-7
TGTGCCAGCAGCCTGAGGACTAGCGGGAGACCCTACAATGAGCAGTTCTTC	CASSLRTSGRPYNEQFF	TRBD2	medium-sized	TRBV7-2	TRBJ2-1
TGTGCCAGCAGCTACTCCGAGGGGGTAGCCGGGGAGCTGTTTTTT	CASSYSEGVAGELFF	.	many	TRBV6-2/TRBV6-3	TRBJ2-2
TGTGCCAGCAGTTACGGAGAGACCCAGTACTTC	CASSYGETQYF	.	medium-sized	TRBV6-2/TRBV6-3	TRBJ2-5
TGTGCCAGCAGCCAGGCTAGCGGGTTATTGGGCAATGAGCAGTTCTTC	CASSQASGLLGNEQFF	TRBD2	few	TRBV4-2	TRBJ2-1
TGTGCCAGCAGCGAGACGTGGGGCGAGCAGTACTTC	CASSETWGEQYF	.	.	TRBV7-9	TRBJ2-7
TGCGCCAGTGGGCACGGAGGCAATGAGCAGTTCTTC	CASGHGGNEQFF	.	.	TRBV5-1	TRBJ2-1
TGCGCCAGCAGCCAAGGGGATGGGGTGCTCCGTGGGACCCAGTACTTC	CASSQGDGVLRGTQYF	.	large	TRBV4-3	TRBJ2-5
TGTGCCAGCATCCTCAGGGGGCCGAACACCGGGGAGCTGTTTTTT	CASILRGPNTGELFF	TRBD1	medium-sized	TRBV7-9	TRBJ2-2
TGCAGTGCTAGAGATTCGGCGGACACTGAAGCTTTCTTT	CSARDSADTEAFF	.	few	TRBV20-1	TRBJ1-1
TGTGCCAGCAGCCAATCGGAAAACACTGAAGCTTTCTTT	CASSQSENTEAFF	.	many	TRBV16	TRBJ1-1
TGTGCCAGCAGCTCCGGCTCGGGGGCCAACGTCCTGACTTTC	CASSSGSGANVLTF	.	few	TRBV7-2	TRBJ2-6